These 4 T cell receptor beta chains were sequenced from one sample in a study of T cell responses to AZD1222 COVID-19 vaccine. Measured with immunoSEQ multiplex PCR; TCRdb has only the in-frame clones, and not every one. The sample lists about 94,000 clones; around 85% were seen once. This specimen was peripheral blood, taken 28 days after the second AZD1222 dose. These receptors all stem from an adult who received the AZD1222 COVID-19 vaccine.

The V gene is TRBV28, the J gene TRBJ2-5, with 11 bases aligning to TRBD2. The germline CDR1 and CDR2 sequences are MDHEN and SYDVKM. This CDR3 is built from 14 residues. V lost 6 bases to trimming and J lost 5 bases; unmatched junction nucleotides: 5. The DNA of the CDR3 is TGTGCCAGCAGCATCTGGACTAGCGGGGAGACCCAGTACTTC. Protein product: CASSIWTSGETQYF.

V and J are TRBV2 and TRBJ2-7; D is possibly TRBD1 (6 bases). Germline V gene lookup returns CDR1 SNHLY and CDR2 FYNNEI. V shed 0 bases and J shed 6 bases, with 12 bases lying between them. The CDR3 contains 14 residues. The CDR3 protein is CASSEALTGPEQYF. In DNA form, the CDR3 reads TGTGCCAGCAGTGAAGCTCTAACAGGGCCCGAGCAGTACTTC.

This chain connects TRBV7-9 to TRBJ2-7, with 7 bases identical to TRBD1. The CDR3 has 15 residues. Germline V CDR1 and CDR2: SEHNR, FQNEAQ (reference sequence). V was pared by 4 bases and J by 0 bases, with 6 bases of the junction left unmatched. CDR3 coding DNA: TGTGCCAGCAGCTCCCCAGGGGGTTACTCCTACGAGCAGTACTTC. This encodes CASSSPGGYSYEQYF.

V gene TRBV28 combines with J gene TRBJ1-5; perhaps TRBD1 as D (6 bases). Trimming pared 11 bases from V and 2 bases from J, leaving 10 bases between. The CDR3 is 12 residues long. CDR1 is MDHEN and CDR2 is SYDVKM in the germline V gene. In DNA form, the CDR3 reads TGTGCCGAAAAGGGGGGCAATCAGCCCCAGCATTTT. It translates to CAEKGGNQPQHF.